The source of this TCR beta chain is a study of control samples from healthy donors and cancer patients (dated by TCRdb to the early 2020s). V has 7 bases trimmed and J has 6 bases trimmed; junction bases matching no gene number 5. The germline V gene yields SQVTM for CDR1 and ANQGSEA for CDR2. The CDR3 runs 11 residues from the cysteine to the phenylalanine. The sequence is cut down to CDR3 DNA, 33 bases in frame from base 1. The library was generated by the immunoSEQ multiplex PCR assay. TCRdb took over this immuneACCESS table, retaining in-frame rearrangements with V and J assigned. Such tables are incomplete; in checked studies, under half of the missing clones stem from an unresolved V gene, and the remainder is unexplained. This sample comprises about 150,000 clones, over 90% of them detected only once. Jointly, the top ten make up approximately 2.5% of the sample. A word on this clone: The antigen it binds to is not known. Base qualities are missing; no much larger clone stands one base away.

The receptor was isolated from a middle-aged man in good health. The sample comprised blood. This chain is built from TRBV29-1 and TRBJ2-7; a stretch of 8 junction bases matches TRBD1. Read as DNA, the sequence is TGCAGCGGTCAGACAGGGGTCGAGCAGTACTTC. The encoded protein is CSGQTGVEQYF.